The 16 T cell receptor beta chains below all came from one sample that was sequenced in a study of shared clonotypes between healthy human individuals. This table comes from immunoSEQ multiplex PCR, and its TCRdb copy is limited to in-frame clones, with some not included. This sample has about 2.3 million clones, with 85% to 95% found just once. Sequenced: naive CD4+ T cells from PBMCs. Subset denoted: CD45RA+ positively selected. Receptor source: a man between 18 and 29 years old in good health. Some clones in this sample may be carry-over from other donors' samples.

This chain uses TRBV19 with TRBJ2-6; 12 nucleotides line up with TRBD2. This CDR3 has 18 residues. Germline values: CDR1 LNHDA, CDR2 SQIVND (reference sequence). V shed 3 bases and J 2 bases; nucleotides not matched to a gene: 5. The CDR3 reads CASSILLAGGAGANVLTF. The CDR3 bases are TGTGCCAGTAGTATTTTACTAGCGGGAGGCGCTGGGGCCAACGTCCTGACTTTC.

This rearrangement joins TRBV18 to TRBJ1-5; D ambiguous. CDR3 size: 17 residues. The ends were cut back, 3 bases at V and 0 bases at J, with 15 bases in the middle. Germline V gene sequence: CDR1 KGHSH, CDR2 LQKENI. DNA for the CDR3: TGTGCCAGCTCACCCGCTGCTGGCGGGTATAGCAATCAGCCCCAGCATTTT. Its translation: CASSPAAGGYSNQPQHF.

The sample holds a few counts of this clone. The CDR3 loop is CASAPTGPFQPQHF. CDR3 nucleotides: TGCGCCAGCGCACCGACAGGGCCATTTCAGCCCCAGCATTTT. The chain couples TRBV5-1 to TRBJ1-5, with 7 bases lining up with TRBD1. The CDR3 length is 14 residues. CDR1 SGHRS and CDR2 YFSETQ come from the germline V gene. Unmatched junction bases numbered 10, after V lost 7 bases and J lost 6 bases.

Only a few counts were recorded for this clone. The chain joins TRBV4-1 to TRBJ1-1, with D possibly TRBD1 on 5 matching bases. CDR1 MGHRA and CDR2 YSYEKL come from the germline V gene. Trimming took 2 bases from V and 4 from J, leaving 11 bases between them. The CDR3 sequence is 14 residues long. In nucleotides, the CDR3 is TGCGCCAGCAGCCAAACGTCAGGGACCACTGAAGCTTTCTTT. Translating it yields CASSQTSGTTEAFF.

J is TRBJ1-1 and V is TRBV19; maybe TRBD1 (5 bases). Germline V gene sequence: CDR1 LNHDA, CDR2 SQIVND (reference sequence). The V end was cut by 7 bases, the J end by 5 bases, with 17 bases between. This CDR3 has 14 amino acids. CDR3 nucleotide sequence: TGTGCCAGTATTAACAAGGCGTGGGGGACTGAAGCTTTCTTT. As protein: CASINKAWGTEAFF.

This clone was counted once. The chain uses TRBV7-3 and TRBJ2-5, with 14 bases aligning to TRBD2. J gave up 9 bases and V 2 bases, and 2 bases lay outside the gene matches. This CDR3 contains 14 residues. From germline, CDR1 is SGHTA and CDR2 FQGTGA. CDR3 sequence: CASSLGTSGGAQYF. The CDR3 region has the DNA TGTGCCAGCAGCTTAGGGACTAGCGGGGGCGCCCAGTACTTC.

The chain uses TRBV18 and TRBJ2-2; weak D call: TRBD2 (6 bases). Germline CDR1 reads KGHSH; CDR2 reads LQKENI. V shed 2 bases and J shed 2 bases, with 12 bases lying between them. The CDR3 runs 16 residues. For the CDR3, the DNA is TGTGCCAGCTCACCAAGGGCTAGCGACAACACCGGGGAGCTGTTTTTT. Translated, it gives CASSPRASDNTGELFF.

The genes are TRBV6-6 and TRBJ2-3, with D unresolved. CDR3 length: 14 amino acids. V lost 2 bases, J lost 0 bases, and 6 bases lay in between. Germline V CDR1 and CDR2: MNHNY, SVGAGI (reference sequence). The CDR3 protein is CASSYVQSTDTQYF. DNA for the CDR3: TGTGCCAGCAGTTACGTACAGAGCACAGATACGCAGTATTTT.

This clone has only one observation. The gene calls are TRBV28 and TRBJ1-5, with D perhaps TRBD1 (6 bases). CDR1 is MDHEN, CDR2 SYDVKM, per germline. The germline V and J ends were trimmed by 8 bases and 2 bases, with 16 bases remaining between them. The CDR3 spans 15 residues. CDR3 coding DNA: TGTGCCAGCTTCTCGGGGGCTATTGGCAATCAGCCCCAGCATTTT. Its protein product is CASFSGAIGNQPQHF. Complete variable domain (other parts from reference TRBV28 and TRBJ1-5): DVKVTQSSRYLVKRTGEKVFLECVQDMDHENMFWYRQDPGLGLRLIYFSYDVKMKEKGDIPEGYSVSREKKERFSLILESASTNQTSMYLCASFSGAIGNQPQHFGDGTRLSIL.

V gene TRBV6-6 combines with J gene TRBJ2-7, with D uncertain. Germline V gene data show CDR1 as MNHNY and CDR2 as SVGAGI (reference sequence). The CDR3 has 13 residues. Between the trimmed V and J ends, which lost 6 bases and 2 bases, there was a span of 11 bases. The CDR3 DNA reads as TGTGCCAGCAGCTACCCCCAGGCCTACGAGCAGTACTTC. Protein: CASSYPQAYEQYF.

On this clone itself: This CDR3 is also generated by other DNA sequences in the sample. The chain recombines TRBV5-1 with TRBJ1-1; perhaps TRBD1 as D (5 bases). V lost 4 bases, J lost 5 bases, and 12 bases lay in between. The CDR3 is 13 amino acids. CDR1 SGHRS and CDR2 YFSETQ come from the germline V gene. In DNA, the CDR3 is TGCGCCAGCAGCCCGGGCGGGGGTACTGAAGCTTTCTTT. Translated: CASSPGGGTEAFF.

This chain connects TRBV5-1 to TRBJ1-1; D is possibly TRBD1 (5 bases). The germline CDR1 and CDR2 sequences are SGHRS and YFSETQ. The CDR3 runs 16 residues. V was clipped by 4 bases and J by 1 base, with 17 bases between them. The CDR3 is CASSPLTGKKNTEAFF. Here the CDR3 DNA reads TGCGCCAGCAGCCCCCTTACAGGTAAGAAGAACACTGAAGCTTTCTTT.

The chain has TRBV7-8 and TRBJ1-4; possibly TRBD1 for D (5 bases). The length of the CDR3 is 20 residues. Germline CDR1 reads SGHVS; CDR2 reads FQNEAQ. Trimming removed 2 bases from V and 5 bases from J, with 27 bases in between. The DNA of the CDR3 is TGTGCCAGCAGCTTATGGTGGGGTGAGGGACGAGGTGACGAAAATGAAAAACTGTTTTTT. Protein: CASSLWWGEGRGDENEKLFF.

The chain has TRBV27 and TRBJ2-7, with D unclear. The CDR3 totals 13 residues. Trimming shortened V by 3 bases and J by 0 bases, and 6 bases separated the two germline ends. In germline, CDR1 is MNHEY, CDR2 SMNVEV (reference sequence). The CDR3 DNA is TGTGCCAGCAGTTTTCTAAACTCCTACGAGCAGTACTTC. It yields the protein CASSFLNSYEQYF.

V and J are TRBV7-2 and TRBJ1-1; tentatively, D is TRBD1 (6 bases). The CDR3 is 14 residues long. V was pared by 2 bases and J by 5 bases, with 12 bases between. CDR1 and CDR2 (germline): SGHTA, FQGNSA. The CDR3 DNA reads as TGTGCCAGCAGCTTAAGGACAGTGGCGACTGAAGCTTTCTTT. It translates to CASSLRTVATEAFF.

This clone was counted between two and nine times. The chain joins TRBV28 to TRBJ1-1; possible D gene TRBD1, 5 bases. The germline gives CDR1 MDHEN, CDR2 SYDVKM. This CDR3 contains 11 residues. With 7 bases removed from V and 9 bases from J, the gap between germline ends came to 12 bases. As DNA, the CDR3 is TGTGCCAGCACGGTGGGGCGGCAAGCTTTCTTT. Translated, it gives CASTVGRQAFF.